The rows below give T cell receptor beta chains drawn from one sample of a study of blood T cell repertoires in COVID-19. Method: immunoSEQ multiplex PCR; TCRdb's copy keeps in-frame clones and lacks some. The data contain 81,000 or so clones, around 94% of them seen just once; the ten biggest clones take up about 6.3%. The sample comprised peripheral blood. These receptors were collected from a woman in her fifties or sixties with active COVID-19. CDR3s include the opening cysteine and the closing phenylalanine or tryptophan. The order of the fields is J gene, D gene, clone size, V gene, CDR3 DNA, CDR3 protein. D genes are given only for firm matches. Clone size is not always given. Where it is, it says once, few, many or a class for expanded clones.

>TRBJ1-4|TRBD1|NA|TRBV28
TGTGCCAGCAGCCAAGGAGGGACAGGGGTCGAAAAACTGTTTTTT
CASSQGGTGVEKLFF
>TRBJ1-1|NA|NA|TRBV3-1/TRBV3-2
TGTGCCAGCAGCCAGTCGGGGGTTGGCACTGAAGCTTTCTTT
CASSQSGVGTEAFF
>TRBJ1-6|NA|once|TRBV9
TGTGCCAGCAGCGTCCGGGACACCAATAATTCACCCCTCCACTTT
CASSVRDTNNSPLHF
>TRBJ2-7|NA|NA|TRBV28
TGTGCCAGCAGCCCCATCTCCTACGAGCAGTACTTC
CASSPISYEQYF
>TRBJ2-7|NA|NA|TRBV19
TGTGCCAGTAGTATTGACAAGACCTACGAGCAGTACTTC
CASSIDKTYEQYF
>TRBJ1-3|NA|once|TRBV9
TGTGCCAGCAAGGGGTTCTCTGGAAACACCATATATTTT
CASKGFSGNTIYF
>TRBJ2-1|NA|NA|TRBV19
TGTGCCAGTAGTATGAAAGGGAGTATATCCTACAATGAGCAGTTCTTC
CASSMKGSISYNEQFF
>TRBJ2-1|NA|NA|TRBV2
TGTGCCAGCAGTGAAGCGGGACAAACCTACAATGAGCAGTTCTTC
CASSEAGQTYNEQFF
>TRBJ2-2|TRBD1|NA|TRBV4-3
TGCGCCAGCAGCCGTGGGGACAGGGGGAACACCGGGGAGCTGTTTTTT
CASSRGDRGNTGELFF
>TRBJ1-1|TRBD1|once|TRBV7-2
TGTGCCAGCAGCTTAGTACAGGGGGGGACTGAAGCTTTCTTT
CASSLVQGGTEAFF
>TRBJ1-4|TRBD1|NA|TRBV28
TGTGCCAGCAGATCGGGAGCCGAGGGGGCACTGTTTTTT
CASRSGAEGALFF
>TRBJ2-4|NA|NA|TRBV30
TGTGCCTGGAGTGTCCTAGCGTCAGCCAAAAACATTCAGTACTTC
CAWSVLASAKNIQYF
>TRBJ2-7|TRBD2|NA|TRBV19
TGTGCCAGTAGCCTTGGGGGGGGAGCCTACGAGCAGTACTTC
CASSLGGGAYEQYF
>TRBJ2-5|NA|NA|TRBV2
TGTGCCAGCAGTTCACAGGGAGAGACCCAGTACTTC
CASSSQGETQYF
>TRBJ1-5|TRBD1|NA|TRBV18
TGTGCCAGCTCACTACAGGGGGCAGAGCAGCCCCAGCATTTT
CASSLQGAEQPQHF